The 5 T cell receptor beta chains reported below all come from one sample, sequenced in a study of human T cells and chemical hapten exposure. TCRdb used MiXCR to reprocess the RACE reads, holding one entry per CDR3 protein. The data show tens of thousands of distinct CDR3 sequences, 7.5% to 9.5% seen once. The time point is: patch test 1, 2 weeks after DPC sensitization. Described treatment: therapeutic diphenylcyclopropenone sensitization with weekly scalp DPC. The material was whole blood, obtained in connection with sensitization to the hapten diphenylcyclopropenone (DPC). The receptors shown here come from a woman between 25 and 40 years old with alopecia areata. Some clones in this sample may be carry-over from other donors' samples.

The chain carries TRBV9 and TRBJ2-1; 9 nucleotides line up with TRBD2. The length of the CDR3 is 15 residues. Germline CDR1 and CDR2: SGDLS and YYNGEE. V shed 0 bases and J 4 bases; nucleotides not matched to a gene: 2. The CDR3 is CASSVASGDYNEQFF. The CDR3 coding sequence is TGTGCCAGCAGCGTAGCTAGCGGGGATTACAATGAGCAGTTCTTC.

The chain is built from TRBV27 and TRBJ1-1, with D possibly matching TRBD1 (5 bases). The CDR3 totals 15 residues. V dropped 5 bases and J dropped 6 bases, with 19 bases sitting between them. Per germline, CDR1 MNHEY and CDR2 SMNVEV (reference sequence). CDR3 in DNA: TGTGCCAGCAGTCTACGTCGTCAGGGTTTTTCTGAAGCTTTCTTT. It encodes CASSLRRQGFSEAFF.

This chain joins TRBV12-5 and TRBJ1-1; D gene uncertain. Germline assignment: CDR1 LGHNT and CDR2 FRNRAP. This CDR3 region has 13 residues. The ends were cut back, 5 bases at V and 4 bases at J, with 11 bases in the middle. The chain's CDR3 is CASGIDGSTEAFF. The CDR3 DNA is TGTGCTAGTGGTATCGACGGGTCCACTGAAGCTTTCTTT.

This clonotype was seen ten or more times. V and J are TRBV7-8 and TRBJ1-5, with D perhaps TRBD1 (5 bases). The germline CDR1 and CDR2 sequences are SGHVS and FQNEAQ. Trimming stripped 1 base from V and 7 bases from J, with 11 bases between. CDR3 size: 14 residues. The CDR3 protein is CASSLESGLQPQHF. The CDR3 DNA reads TGTGCCAGCAGCTTAGAGTCAGGGTTGCAGCCCCAGCATTTT.

CDR3 sequence (DNA): TGTGCCAGCAGTTACTCAGGGATTGGAAACACCATATATTTT. This translates into CASSYSGIGNTIYF. This sequence joins TRBV6-5 and TRBJ1-3; D remains ambiguous. V was pared by 0 bases and J by 3 bases, with 6 bases between. The CDR3 extends over 14 amino acids. Germline assignment: CDR1 MNHEY and CDR2 SVGAGI.